The 23 T cell receptor beta chains in this list originate from one sample, sequenced in a study of Tregs in tolerant kidney transplant recipients. Measured with immunoSEQ multiplex PCR; TCRdb has only the in-frame clones, and not every one. The top ten hold roughly 1.7% of the sample, which has fewer than 95,000 clones, 90% to 95% seen once. The nonmyeloablative bone marrow transplants came from related graft donors, with transient mixed chimerism. The sequencing used CD4+ T cells from blood (PBMCs), collected 12 months after the transplant. The source is a human patient who received a combined kidney and bone marrow transplant. Some of these T cells may belong to the graft donor.

CDR3: CASSLRGDPYEQYF. Here the CDR3 DNA reads TGCGCCAGCAGCTTGCGGGGGGACCCCTACGAGCAGTACTTC. The V and J genes are TRBV5-1 and TRBJ2-7; 7 bases fit TRBD2. This CDR3 is 14 amino acids long. V was clipped by 1 base and J by 2 bases; unmatched bases: 3. The germline CDR1 and CDR2 sequences are SGHRS and YFSETQ.

The chain joins TRBV7-2 to TRBJ2-7; D is undetermined. Germline CDR1 is SGHTA and CDR2 is FQGNSA. V lost 0 bases and J lost 4, with 10 bases in between. The CDR3 totals 14 residues. The CDR3 sequence: CASSLASYLYEQYF. The CDR3 DNA is TGTGCCAGCAGCTTAGCGAGTTACCTTTACGAGCAGTACTTC.

This sequence joins TRBV5-1 and TRBJ2-5; TRBD1 matches 7 bases. Trimming cost V 0 bases and J 0 bases; bases outside gene matches: 2. The germline V gene has CDR1 SGHRS and CDR2 YFSETQ. The CDR3 runs to 15 residues. CDR3 nucleotide sequence: TGCGCCAGCAGCTTGGGACAGGGACACCAAGAGACCCAGTACTTC. Translating gives CASSLGQGHQETQYF.

With respect to this clone: This sample includes further DNA sequences coding for the same CDR3. The chain joins TRBV5-8 to TRBJ1-6; D gene uncertain. Germline CDR1 is SGHTS and CDR2 is YDEGEE. V gave up 3 bases and J gave up 7 bases, with 11 bases separating them. The CDR3 is 14 amino acids. The CDR3 loop is CASSSWNSNSPLHF. The CDR3, as DNA: TGTGCCAGCAGCTCCTGGAACAGCAATTCACCCCTCCACTTT.

This chain connects TRBV29-1 to TRBJ2-3; 7 bases map to TRBD2. The CDR3 covers 15 residues. Trimming took 4 bases from V and 6 from J; bases not matched to a gene: 13. Looked up from germline, CDR1 is SQVTM and CDR2 is ANQGSEA. The chain's CDR3 is CSVGRPVGGSDTQYF. The CDR3 coding sequence is TGCAGCGTTGGTCGACCGGTCGGGGGGTCTGATACGCAGTATTTT.

The rearrangement uses TRBV7-8 and TRBJ1-4, with 7 bases identical to TRBD1. CDR3 length equals 11 residues. With V trimmed by 6 bases and J by 15 bases, 7 bases remained unmatched. CDR1 and CDR2 from the germline V gene are SGHVS and FQNEAQ. The CDR3 region is CASSSDRDVFF. CDR3 sequence (DNA): TGTGCCAGCAGTTCTGACAGGGACGTGTTTTTT.

The chain is built from TRBV6-6 and TRBJ2-1; 8 bases align to TRBD2. Trimming removed 7 bases from V and 0 bases from J; junction bases left unmatched: 5. CDR3 length equals 15 residues. Germline V CDR1 and CDR2: MNHNY, SVGAGI (reference sequence). As DNA, the CDR3 is TGTGCCAGCACGGAGCGGGAGCCCTCCTACAATGAGCAGTTCTTC. The encoded protein is CASTEREPSYNEQFF.

This clone occurred once. This rearrangement joins TRBV11-2 to TRBJ2-5; a weak D match, TRBD2 (5 bases). Trimming stripped 3 bases from V and 3 bases from J, with 8 bases between. Germline values: CDR1 SGHAT, CDR2 FQNNGV. The CDR3 extends over 13 amino acids. CDR3 DNA: TGTGCCAGCAGCTTCCCCGGGGAAGAGACCCAGTACTTC. Translated, it gives CASSFPGEETQYF.

This chain uses TRBV7-6 with TRBJ2-3, with TRBD2 matching 9 bases. The CDR3 is made up of 17 amino acids. J lost 2 bases, V lost 4 bases, and 10 bases had no gene match. From germline, CDR1 is SGHVS and CDR2 FNYEAQ. DNA of the CDR3: TGTGCCAGCAGCTCGACCCGGCTAGCGGGGTACACAGATACGCAGTATTTT. The encoded protein is CASSSTRLAGYTDTQYF.

The genes are TRBV30 and TRBJ2-1; the match to TRBD2 covers 13 bases. The CDR3 extends over 18 amino acids. Germline trimming cut 0 bases from V and 4 bases from J; bases unmatched to any gene: 9. The V gene's germline CDR1 is GTSNPN and CDR2 SVGIG (reference sequence). CDR3 nucleotides: TGTGCCTGGAGTGTACGAGGGACTAGCGGGGTAAAGTACAATGAGCAGTTCTTC. Protein: CAWSVRGTSGVKYNEQFF.

The chain has TRBV5-6 and TRBJ2-5; possibly TRBD2 for D (5 bases). The CDR3 is 16 residues long. Germline V gene sequence: CDR1 SGHDT, CDR2 YYEEEE. Trimming took 2 bases from V and 0 from J, leaving 14 bases between them. For the CDR3, the DNA is TGTGCCAGCAGCTTTGGTCTAGCTATCAACCAAGAGACCCAGTACTTC. It codes for CASSFGLAINQETQYF. The variable domain in full, with the rest retrieved from reference TRBV5-6 and TRBJ2-5, is DAGVTQSPTHLIKTRGQQVTLRCSPKSGHDTVSWYQQALGQGPQFIFQYYEEEERQRGNFPDRFSGHQFPNYSSELNVNALLLGDSALYLCASSFGLAINQETQYFGPGTRLLVL.

CDR3 coding DNA: TGTGCCAGCAGCCCCAGGACAGGGGGCACGGGAAACACCATATATTTT. The encoded protein is CASSPRTGGTGNTIYF. The V call is TRBV28, the J call TRBJ1-3; 11 positions match TRBD1. Trimming at V came to 6 bases and at J to 4 bases, leaving 8 bases not matched to a gene. The CDR3 has 16 residues. Germline CDR1 reads MDHEN; CDR2 reads SYDVKM.

The gene calls are TRBV9 and TRBJ2-1; 10 nucleotides match TRBD2. The CDR3 extends over 14 amino acids. J lost 6 bases, V lost 3 bases, and 3 bases had no gene match. The germline V gene has CDR1 SGDLS and CDR2 YYNGEE. This CDR3 reads CASSAGTSVNEQFF. The CDR3 nucleotides read TGTGCCAGCAGCGCCGGGACTAGCGTCAATGAGCAGTTCTTC.

This chain links TRBV7-9 with TRBJ2-7, with 7 nucleotides matching TRBD1. The CDR3 is 15 residues long. The germline V gene has CDR1 SEHNR and CDR2 FQNEAQ (reference sequence). V dropped 0 bases and J dropped 7; count of bases not matched to a gene: 9. In nucleotides, the CDR3 is TGTGCCAGCAGCTTAGCTGGGACAGAGGATAGGGAGCAGTACTTC. This gives the protein CASSLAGTEDREQYF.

This sequence joins TRBV19 and TRBJ2-7, with D uncertain. V lost 3 bases and J 4 bases, leaving 13 bases between the germline ends. The CDR3 totals 14 residues. Germline assignment: CDR1 LNHDA and CDR2 SQIVND (reference sequence). In DNA, the CDR3 is TGTGCCAGTAGTATCGACTTGGCGATGTACGAGCAGTACTTC. It codes for CASSIDLAMYEQYF. Full variable domain (rest looked up from reference TRBV19 and TRBJ2-7): DGGITQSPKYLFRKEGQNVTLSCEQNLNHDAMYWYRQDPGQGLRLIYYSQIVNDFQKGDIAEGYSVSREKKESFPLTVTSAQKNPTAFYLCASSIDLAMYEQYFGPGTRLTVT.

This chain links TRBV5-1 with TRBJ1-6; TRBD1 matches 7 bases. The CDR3 spans 14 residues. Germline V CDR1 and CDR2: SGHRS, YFSETQ. Trimming took 1 base from V and 6 from J; bases not matched to a gene: 1. CDR3 protein: CASSLRQGNSPLHF. The CDR3 DNA sequence: TGCGCCAGCAGCTTGCGACAGGGTAATTCACCCCTCCACTTT. Drawing the rest from reference TRBV5-1 and TRBJ1-6, the complete variable domain is KAGVTQTPRYLIKTRGQQVTLSCSPISGHRSVSWYQQTPGQGLQFLFEYFSETQRNKGNFPGRFSGRQFSNSRSEMNVSTLELGDSALYLCASSLRQGNSPLHFGNGTRLTVT.

This chain links TRBV7-6 with TRBJ2-5; 15 positions agree with TRBD2. V trimming: 5 bases; J trimming: 4 bases; junction bases outside the gene matches: 2. This CDR3 has 15 amino acids. The germline V gene encodes CDR1 SGHVS and CDR2 FNYEAQ. CDR3 bases: TGTGCCAGCAGCCCGGGACTAGCGGGGGGAGAGACCCAGTACTTC. Amino acid sequence: CASSPGLAGGETQYF.

This clone was recorded once. V usage is TRBV5-8 and J usage is TRBJ1-2; no definite D call. The V gene lost 0 bases and the J gene lost 4 bases, with 4 bases spanning the gap. The CDR3 covers 12 residues. Germline V gives CDR1 SGHTS, CDR2 YDEGEE. CDR3 in amino acids: CASSLGSYGYTF. DNA of the CDR3: TGTGCCAGCAGCTTGGGCAGCTATGGCTACACCTTC.

The CDR3 DNA sequence: TGTGCCAGCAGTTATACAGATACCCATGGCTACACCTTC. Its translation: CASSYTDTHGYTF. V is TRBV7-9 and J is TRBJ1-2; unclear D gene. From germline, CDR1 is SEHNR and CDR2 FQNEAQ (reference sequence). Trimming shortened V by 6 bases and J by 6 bases, and 14 bases separated the two germline ends. The CDR3 loop spans 13 amino acids.

The rearrangement links TRBV28 to TRBJ2-3; 9 bases map to TRBD2. Trimming cost V 6 bases and J 4 bases; bases outside gene matches: 5. There are 14 residues in the CDR3. CDR1 and CDR2 (germline): MDHEN, SYDVKM. In DNA form, the CDR3 reads TGTGCCAGCAGCTGGGCGGGGGGGCCAGATACGCAGTATTTT. Amino acids: CASSWAGGPDTQYF.

The CDR3 protein is CASSLGGRGTEAFF. In nucleotides, the CDR3 is TGTGCCAGCAGCTTGGGGGGGCGCGGAACTGAAGCTTTCTTT. The V gene is TRBV5-6, the J gene TRBJ1-1, with D perhaps matching TRBD1 (6 bases). In germline, CDR1 is SGHDT, CDR2 YYEEEE. CDR3 size: 14 residues. The ends were cut back, 0 bases at V and 5 bases at J, with 11 bases in the middle. The full variable domain, its missing parts supplied by reference TRBV5-6 and TRBJ1-1, is DAGVTQSPTHLIKTRGQQVTLRCSPKSGHDTVSWYQQALGQGPQFIFQYYEEEERQRGNFPDRFSGHQFPNYSSELNVNALLLGDSALYLCASSLGGRGTEAFFGQGTRLTVV.

The gene calls are TRBV5-6 and TRBJ2-3; possible D gene TRBD2, 5 bases. The V and J ends lost 2 bases and 0 bases respectively, with 16 bases between them. Germline lookup yields CDR1 SGHDT and CDR2 YYEEEE. The CDR3 length is 17 residues. The CDR3 loop is CASSFLGGTSSTDTQYF. In nucleotides, the CDR3 is TGTGCCAGCAGCTTCCTCGGAGGTACTTCTAGCACAGATACGCAGTATTTT.

CDR3 protein: CASSPQGMGNQPQHF. In DNA form, the CDR3 reads TGTGCCAGCAGTCCTCAGGGAATGGGTAATCAGCCCCAGCATTTT. The rearrangement joins TRBV27 to TRBJ1-5, with D tentatively TRBD1 (5 bases). V shed 5 bases and J shed 4 bases, with 15 bases lying between them. The germline V gene has CDR1 MNHEY and CDR2 SMNVEV (reference sequence). CDR3 size: 15 residues.